What follows are 14 T cell receptor beta chains derived from one specimen sequenced in a study of human T cells and chemical hapten exposure. Time point described: patch test 2, 6 weeks after DPC sensitization. Described treatment: therapeutic diphenylcyclopropenone sensitization with weekly scalp DPC. TCRdb recomputed calls from the RACE reads with MiXCR, one row per CDR3 protein. This table has 360,000 or so distinct CDR3 sequences, nearly 6.5% appearing once. Here the sequenced sample was whole blood, taken in connection with sensitization to the hapten diphenylcyclopropenone (DPC). Source of these receptors: a woman under 30 with alopecia areata. Some clones in this sample may be carry-over from other donors' samples.

The J gene is TRBJ2-3, the V gene TRBV5-1, with 9 bases aligning to TRBD1. V lost 4 bases, J lost 3 bases, and 6 bases stayed unmatched. This CDR3 is built from 15 residues. CDR1 SGHRS and CDR2 YFSETQ come from the germline V gene. The CDR3 sequence: CASSPTGGSTDTQYF. The CDR3 coding sequence is TGCGCCAGCAGCCCGACAGGGGGTAGTACAGATACGCAGTATTTT.

The chain has TRBV6-2 or TRBV6-3 and TRBJ2-3, with D tentatively TRBD2 (5 bases). This CDR3 is built from 15 residues. The germline V and J ends were trimmed by 6 bases and 5 bases, with 18 bases remaining between them. Germline V gene lookup returns CDR1 MNHEY and CDR2 SVGEGT. As DNA, the CDR3 is TGTGCCAGCAGCCGTCCCGTGGGTCGGGGAGATACGCAGTATTTT. Protein product: CASSRPVGRGDTQYF.

This clonotype was seen only a few times. The CDR3: CASSPTVGGYLSFYNEQFF. CDR3 nucleotides: TGCGCCAGCAGCCCCACCGTGGGAGGGTATCTCTCCTTCTACAATGAGCAGTTCTTC. The chain employs TRBV4-3 and TRBJ2-1, with 7 bases lining up with TRBD2. The V gene end was trimmed by 4 bases and the J gene end by 3 bases; junction bases not matched to a gene: 18. CDR1 and CDR2 from the germline V gene are LGHNA and YSLEER. CDR3 length: 19 residues.

This clonotype was seen more than once but under ten times. V and J are TRBV7-9 and TRBJ1-4, with 8 nucleotides matching TRBD1. V was pared by 5 bases and J by 3 bases, with 5 bases of the junction left unmatched. The CDR3 totals 15 residues. Germline V gene lookup returns CDR1 SEHNR and CDR2 FQNEAQ (reference sequence). CDR3 sequence: CASSIQGGANEKLFF. The CDR3 DNA reads as TGTGCCAGCAGCATACAGGGGGGTGCTAATGAAAAACTGTTTTTT.

This clonotype has more than one count but fewer than ten. The chain combines TRBV6-6 with TRBJ1-5; 7 nucleotides align to TRBD1. The CDR3 covers 14 residues. Trimming cost V 7 bases and J 5 bases; bases outside gene matches: 8. CDR1 MNHNY and CDR2 SVGAGI come from the germline V gene (reference sequence). This CDR3 is CASTERGRDQPQHF. The CDR3 bases are TGTGCCAGCACCGAAAGGGGGCGCGATCAGCCCCAGCATTTT.

This clonotype has more than one count but fewer than ten. This rearrangement joins TRBV4-3 to TRBJ2-2; D may be TRBD1 or TRBD2 (5 bases each). V was shortened by 0 bases and J by 5 bases, with 10 bases between the two germline ends. Germline lookup yields CDR1 LGHNA and CDR2 YSLEER. The CDR3 sequence is 15 residues long. CDR3 nucleotides: TGCGCCAGCAGCCAAGAGGGCTGGGGGACCGGGGAGCTGTTTTTT. Translation gives CASSQEGWGTGELFF.

This clonotype turned up a few times. The germline gene is not matched at one end of the junction; a read error may be the cause. The rearrangement uses TRBV7-7 and TRBJ2-5, with D possibly being TRBD1 (5 bases). Germline CDR1 SSHAT, CDR2 FNYEAQ (reference sequence). This CDR3 region has 12 residues. CDR3 nucleotide sequence: TGTGCTAGCAGCCAGCCTACAGGAAACCAGTACTTC. This translates into CASSQPTGNQYF.

The chain joins TRBV5-7 to TRBJ2-6; 11 bases line up with TRBD1. TRBV5-7 is placed among ORFs of uncertain function. J gave up 2 bases and V 0 bases, and 4 bases lay outside the gene matches. This CDR3 contains 18 residues. CDR3 in DNA: TGTGCCAGCAGCTTGGCTGGGGACAGGGGGACTGGGGCCAACGTCCTGACTTTC. This translates into CASSLAGDRGTGANVLTF.

This clonotype was detected only a few times. The chain recombines TRBV6-2 or TRBV6-3 with TRBJ1-2; D is possibly TRBD1 (5 bases). The V gene lost 4 bases and the J gene lost 6 bases, with 12 bases spanning the gap. The CDR3 has 13 residues. Germline V gene data show CDR1 as MNHEY and CDR2 as SVGEGT. For the CDR3, the DNA is TGTGCCAGCAGTTCCAGGGTTGGTAATGGCTACACCTTC. Amino acid sequence: CASSSRVGNGYTF.

This chain links TRBV7-2 with TRBJ2-7; perhaps TRBD2 as D (6 bases). The CDR3 totals 14 residues. Trimming shortened V by 1 base and J by 3 bases, and 10 bases separated the two germline ends. Germline V CDR1 and CDR2: SGHTA, FQGNSA. The DNA of the CDR3 is TGTGCCAGCAGCTTAGGACTAGATCTCTACGAGCAGTACTTC. This sequence encodes CASSLGLDLYEQYF.

The V gene is TRBV6-2 or TRBV6-3, the J gene TRBJ1-5; 8 bases are a match to TRBD1. Trimming cost V 4 bases and J 5 bases; bases outside gene matches: 7. The germline V gene encodes CDR1 MNHEY and CDR2 SVGEGT. The CDR3 runs 15 residues. The DNA of the CDR3 is TGTGCCAGCAGTTCCAGGGGGCGCAGCTATCAGCCCCAGCATTTT. It specifies CASSSRGRSYQPQHF.

The rearrangement links TRBV5-1 to TRBJ1-1; D is perhaps TRBD1 (6 bases). Germline lookup yields CDR1 SGHRS and CDR2 YFSETQ. The CDR3 is made up of 15 amino acids. V lost 1 base to trimming and J lost 3 bases, with 13 bases between them. The chain's CDR3 is CASSLLPGEYTEAFF. The CDR3 DNA follows: TGCGCCAGCAGCTTGCTCCCAGGGGAGTACACTGAAGCTTTCTTT.

This clonotype appeared many times. This sequence joins TRBV9 and TRBJ2-6; D is possibly TRBD1 (6 bases). This CDR3 comprises 17 residues. V lost 4 bases to trimming and J lost 0 bases, with 14 bases between them. In germline, CDR1 is SGDLS, CDR2 YYNGEE. The CDR3 spells CASSMTGFRSGANVLTF. In nucleotides, the CDR3 is TGTGCCAGCAGCATGACAGGCTTCCGCTCTGGGGCCAACGTCCTGACTTTC.

This clonotype appeared many times. Here the CDR3 DNA reads TGTGCCAGCAGAACAGGGTTGAACACTGAAGCTTTCTTT. The encoded protein is CASRTGLNTEAFF. This chain uses TRBV7-6 with TRBJ1-1; TRBD1 might be the D (6 bases). CDR1 and CDR2 from the germline V gene are SGHVS and FNYEAQ. Trimming took off 6 bases at V and 0 bases at J, with 8 bases between the two ends. The CDR3 loop spans 13 amino acids.